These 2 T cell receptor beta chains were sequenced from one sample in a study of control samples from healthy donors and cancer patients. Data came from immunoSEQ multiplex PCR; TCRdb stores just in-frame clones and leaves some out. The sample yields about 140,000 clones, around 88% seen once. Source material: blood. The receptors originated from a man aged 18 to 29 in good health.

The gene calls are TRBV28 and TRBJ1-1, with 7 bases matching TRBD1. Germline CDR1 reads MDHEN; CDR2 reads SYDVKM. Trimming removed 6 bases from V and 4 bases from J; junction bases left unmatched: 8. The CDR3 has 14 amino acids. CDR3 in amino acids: CASSLTDRATEAFF. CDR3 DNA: TGTGCCAGCAGCCTCACCGACAGGGCCACTGAAGCTTTCTTT.

DNA for the CDR3: TGTGCCAGCAGCTTAGAGTTGGGCCGGGACCGCTCCTACGAGCAGTACTTC. It yields the protein CASSLELGRDRSYEQYF. V usage is TRBV7-9 and J usage is TRBJ2-7; D may be TRBD1 or TRBD2 (5 bases each). This CDR3 has 17 amino acids. V shed 1 base and J shed 0 bases, with 16 bases lying between them. Germline CDR1 reads SEHNR; CDR2 reads FQNEAQ (reference sequence).